Listed below are T cell receptor beta chains from one sample, sequenced in a study of STAT5B mutations in CD4+ large granular lymphocyte leukemia. Sequencing used immunoSEQ multiplex PCR; TCRdb keeps in-frame clones, though not all of them. The table shows 7,500 to 8,500 clones, with about 74% occurring only once. Sequenced: PBMCs. The receptor set was obtained from a woman between 55 and 75 years old with CD4+ T-cell large granular lymphocyte leukemia. Both conserved end residues are part of each CDR3. Fields, in order: J gene, CDR3 length, V gene, CDR3 protein.

>TRBJ1-1|14|TRBV9
CASSVGRTNTEAFF
>TRBJ2-1|14|TRBV15
CATRGTAANNEQFF
>TRBJ2-1|15|TRBV7-7
CASSETGLAESEQFF
>TRBJ2-5|12|TRBV10-1
CASSDQGGKQYF
>TRBJ1-2|13|TRBV7-9
CASSDRTDYGYTF
>TRBJ1-1|14|TRBV6-1
CASTGGQGYTEAFF
>TRBJ2-2|15|TRBV4-3
CASSPGTRDTGELFF
>TRBJ2-2|18|TRBV27
CASSLTGVAGADTGELFF
>TRBJ2-7|15|TRBV15
CATSFRIDGFAEQYF
>TRBJ2-2|12|TRBV7-2
CASSTGTGELFF
>TRBJ2-5|15|TRBV7-8
CASSLGQMIQETQYF
>TRBJ2-1|11|TRBV29-1
CSVAGTGEQFF
>TRBJ1-4|14|TRBV6-6
CASSTADRAEKLFF
>TRBJ2-7|16|TRBV5-6
CASSLFRDSRSYEQYF
>TRBJ2-7|16|TRBV5-1
CASSWTRQGAWNEQYF
>TRBJ2-7|14|TRBV4-1
CASSQEAGYDEQYF
>TRBJ1-5|13|TRBV2
CASRTGGNQPQHF
>TRBJ2-3|14|TRBV29-1
CSVAKAGVEDTQYF
>TRBJ2-1|13|TRBV19
CASTLTGWNEQFF
>TRBJ1-5|13|TRBV15
CATSRAGDQPQHF
>TRBJ2-7|16|TRBV11-3
CASSLDLDNAAYEQYF
>TRBJ1-2|13|TRBV2
CAGGGGDTYGYTF
>TRBJ2-5|19|TRBV5-6
CASSLRPGFSLRGGETQYF
>TRBJ2-6|14|TRBV10-1
CASSEGSGANVLTF
>TRBJ2-6|15|TRBV28
CASSSGSSGANVLTF
>TRBJ1-5|15|TRBV5-6
CASSLSVSGNQPQHF
>TRBJ2-5|12|TRBV27
CASGTVQETQYF